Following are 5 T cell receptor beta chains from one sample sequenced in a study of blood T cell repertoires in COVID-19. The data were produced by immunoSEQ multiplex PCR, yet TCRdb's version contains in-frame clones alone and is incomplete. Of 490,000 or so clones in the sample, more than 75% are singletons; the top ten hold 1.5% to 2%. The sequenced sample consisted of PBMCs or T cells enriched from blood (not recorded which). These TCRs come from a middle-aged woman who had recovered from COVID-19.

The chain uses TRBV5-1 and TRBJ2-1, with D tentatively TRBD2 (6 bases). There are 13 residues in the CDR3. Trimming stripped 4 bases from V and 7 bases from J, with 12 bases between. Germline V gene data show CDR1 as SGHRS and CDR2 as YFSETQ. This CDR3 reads CASSREPLNEQFF. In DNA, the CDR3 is TGCGCCAGCAGCCGGGAGCCCCTTAATGAGCAGTTCTTC. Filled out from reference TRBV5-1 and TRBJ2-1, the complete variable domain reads KAGVTQTPRYLIKTRGQQVTLSCSPISGHRSVSWYQQTPGQGLQFLFEYFSETQRNKGNFPGRFSGRQFSNSRSEMNVSTLELGDSALYLCASSREPLNEQFFGPGTRLTVL.

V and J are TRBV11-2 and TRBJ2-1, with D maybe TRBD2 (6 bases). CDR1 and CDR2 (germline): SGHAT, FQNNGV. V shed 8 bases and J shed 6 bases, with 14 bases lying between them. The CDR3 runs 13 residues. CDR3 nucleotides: TGTGCCAGCGGCGGGACTGGACGCAATGAGCAGTTCTTC. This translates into CASGGTGRNEQFF.

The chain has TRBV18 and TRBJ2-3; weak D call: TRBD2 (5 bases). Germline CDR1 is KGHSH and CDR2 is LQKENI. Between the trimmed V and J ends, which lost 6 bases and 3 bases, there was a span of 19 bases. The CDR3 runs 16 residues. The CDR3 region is CASSPVYGSATDTQYF. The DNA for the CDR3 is TGTGCCAGCTCCCCTGTTTATGGGAGTGCGACAGATACGCAGTATTTT.

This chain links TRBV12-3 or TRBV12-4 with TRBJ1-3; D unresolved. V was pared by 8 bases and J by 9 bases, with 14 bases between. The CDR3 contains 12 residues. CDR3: CASRLTGFTIYF. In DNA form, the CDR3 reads TGTGCCAGCCGGTTGACCGGGTTCACCATATATTTT.

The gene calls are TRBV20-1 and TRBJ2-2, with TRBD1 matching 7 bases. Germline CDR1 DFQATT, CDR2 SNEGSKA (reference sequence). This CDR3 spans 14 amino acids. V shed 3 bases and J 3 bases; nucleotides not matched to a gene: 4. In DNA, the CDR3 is TGCAGTGCTAGTCGGGACAGCTACACCGGGGAGCTGTTTTTT. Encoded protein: CSASRDSYTGELFF.